This TCR beta chain stems from a study of human T cells and chemical hapten exposure. TCRdb called the 5' RACE reads again in MiXCR, with one record for every CDR3 protein. The sample has under 150,000 distinct CDR3 sequences; roughly 19% are singletons. CDR3 length equals 17 residues. Germline V gene sequence: CDR1 MDHEN, CDR2 SYDVKM. The V end was cut by 7 bases, the J end by 8 bases, with 27 bases between. This clonotype was found a few times. The starting material, unfractionated whole blood, was used for total RNA extraction. The V and J genes are TRBV28 and TRBJ2-1, with D tentatively TRBD2 (7 bases). The receptor was derived from a human donor in good health. The CDR3 loop is CASNHPNAGARRHEQFF. DNA for the CDR3: TGTGCCAGCAATCACCCTAACGCGGGGGCGCGAAGGCATGAGCAGTTCTTC.